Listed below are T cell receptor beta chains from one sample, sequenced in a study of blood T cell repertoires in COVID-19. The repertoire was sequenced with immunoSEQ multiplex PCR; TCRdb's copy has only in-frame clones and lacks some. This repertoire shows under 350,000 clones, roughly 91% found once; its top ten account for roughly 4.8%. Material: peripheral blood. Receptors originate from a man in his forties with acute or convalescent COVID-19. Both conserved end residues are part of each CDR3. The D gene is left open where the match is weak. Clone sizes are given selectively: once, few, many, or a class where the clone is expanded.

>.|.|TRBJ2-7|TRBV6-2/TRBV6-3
TGTGCCAGCAGTTACGACACGGAAATATGGACCTACGAGCAGTACTTC
CASSYDTEIWTYEQYF
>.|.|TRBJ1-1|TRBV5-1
TGCGCCAGCAGCTTGGACTTTAGGCGGTTCACTGAAGCTTTCTTT
CASSLDFRRFTEAFF
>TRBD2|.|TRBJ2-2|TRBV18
TGTGCCAGCTCACCAGACAGCGGGGGGAACACCGGGGAGCTGTTTTTT
CASSPDSGGNTGELFF
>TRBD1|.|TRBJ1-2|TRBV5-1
TGCGCCAGCAGCCCAGGGGACAGGCCCCGAAACTATGGCTACACCTTC
CASSPGDRPRNYGYTF
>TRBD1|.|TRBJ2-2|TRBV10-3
TGTGCCATCAGTTCTTGGACAGGTAGTAGGGAGCTGTTTTTT
CAISSWTGSRELFF
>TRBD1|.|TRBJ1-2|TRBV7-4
TGTGCCAGCAGCCTTAGGACAGGCCGTGGCACCTTC
CASSLRTGRGTF
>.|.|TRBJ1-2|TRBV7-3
TGTGCCAGCAGCCCGGGGGGGACCAACTATGGCTACACCTTC
CASSPGGTNYGYTF
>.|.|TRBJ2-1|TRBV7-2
TGTGCCAGCAGCTTATCAACCTACAATGAGCAGTTCTTC
CASSLSTYNEQFF
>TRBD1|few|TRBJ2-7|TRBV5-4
TGTGCCAGCAGCTTGGCCGGGACAGGGCGTCGCGAGCAGTACTTC
CASSLAGTGRREQYF
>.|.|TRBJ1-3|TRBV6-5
TGTGCCAGCACCCTTTCCCCTGGAAACACCATATATTTT
CASTLSPGNTIYF
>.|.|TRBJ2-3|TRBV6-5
TGTGCCACCCGGGTGGCCTCAGATACGCAGTATTTT
CATRVASDTQYF
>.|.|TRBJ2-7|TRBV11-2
TGTGCCAGCAGCCTAGGAGGTATTAGCTACGAGCAGTACTTC
CASSLGGISYEQYF
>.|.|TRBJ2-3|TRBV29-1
TGCAGCGTTGAAGATCCCAAAGCGGGTCCCAAAACCGGGACTGTTATTAGCACAGATACGCAGTATTTT
CSVEDPKAGPKTGTVISTDTQYF
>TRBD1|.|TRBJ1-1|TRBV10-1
TGCGCCAGCAGTCCCGACAGGGGTAAAACGGAGGCTTTCTTT
CASSPDRGKTEAFF
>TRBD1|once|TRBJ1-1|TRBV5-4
TGTGCCAGCAGCTTGGCGACAGGGGGCAACACTGAAGCTTTCTTT
CASSLATGGNTEAFF
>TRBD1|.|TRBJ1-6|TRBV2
TGTGCCAGCAGTGAGGTGGACAGGGGATTTTCACCCCTCCACTTT
CASSEVDRGFSPLHF
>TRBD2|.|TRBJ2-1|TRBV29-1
TGCAGCGTTGAGCCTAGCGGGGGGATCGATGAGCAGTTCTTC
CSVEPSGGIDEQFF
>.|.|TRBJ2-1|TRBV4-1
TGCGCCAGCACCCTCGGGGATGAGCAGTTCTTC
CASTLGDEQFF
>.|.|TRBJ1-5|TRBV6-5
TGTGCCAGCAGTTACTCGAGGTATCAGCCCCAGCATTTT
CASSYSRYQPQHF
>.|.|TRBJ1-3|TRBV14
TGTGCCAGCAGTCATAGGAGTCTGTACCGTGGACTCTCTGGAAACACCATATATTTT
CASSHRSLYRGLSGNTIYF
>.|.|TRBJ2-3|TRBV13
TGTGCCAGCAGCTCTCAACGTCCCCTGAGAAAAGTCACAGATACGCAGTATTTT
CASSSQRPLRKVTDTQYF
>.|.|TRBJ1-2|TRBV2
TGTGCCAGCAGTTACACCGGGACTGATGGCTACACCTTC
CASSYTGTDGYTF
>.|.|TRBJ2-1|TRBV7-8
TGTGCCAGCAGCTTCCGTCAGGGTTATGAGCAGTTCTTC
CASSFRQGYEQFF
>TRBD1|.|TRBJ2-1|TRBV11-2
TGTGCCAGCAGCTTCCCAGGGGGCGTTGAGCAGTTCTTC
CASSFPGGVEQFF
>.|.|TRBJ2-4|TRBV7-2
TGTGCCAGCAGCTTTGAGGGGGGGAACATTCAGTACTTC
CASSFEGGNIQYF
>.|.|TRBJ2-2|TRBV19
TGTGCCAGTAGTTCGCCCCACAGGGGGAGGGTCGGGGAGCTGTTTTTT
CASSSPHRGRVGELFF
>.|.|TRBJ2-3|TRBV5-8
TGTGCCAGCAGCTTGGCCTCAGGGGCTCGGGGTTTAACGCAGTATTTT
CASSLASGARGLTQYF
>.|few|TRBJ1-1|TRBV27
TGTGCCAGCAGTTTTAATGGGGGGAGCACTGAAGCTTTCTTT
CASSFNGGSTEAFF
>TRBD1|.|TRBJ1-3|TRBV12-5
TGTGCTAGTCCGCGGGGGGACAGGGACCTCTTCTCTGGAAACACCATATATTTT
CASPRGDRDLFSGNTIYF
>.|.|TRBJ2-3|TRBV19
TGTGCCAGTAGCCTAGACAGATACACAGATACGCAGTATTTT
CASSLDRYTDTQYF
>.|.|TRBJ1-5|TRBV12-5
TGTGCTAGTGCCCTCATTTTGGGGGGATTCGGGCAGCCCCAGCATTTT
CASALILGGFGQPQHF
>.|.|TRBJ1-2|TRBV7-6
TGTGCCAGCAGCTTAGGGCCAGGGAACTATGGCTACACCTTC
CASSLGPGNYGYTF
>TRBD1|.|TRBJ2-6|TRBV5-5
TGTGCCAGCAGCCTGGGGTCGACAGGGAAACTTTCTGGGGCCAACGTCCTGACTTTC
CASSLGSTGKLSGANVLTF
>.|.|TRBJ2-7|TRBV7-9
TGTGCCAGCAGCTCATCGGGGGAGCAGTACTTC
CASSSSGEQYF
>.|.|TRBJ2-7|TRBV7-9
TGTGCCAGCAGCCCACCCCAGGGGAGCTACGAGCAGTACTTC
CASSPPQGSYEQYF
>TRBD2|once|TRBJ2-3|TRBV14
TGTGCCAGCAGCCTCCTAGCGGGGGGCACAGATACGCAGTATTTT
CASSLLAGGTDTQYF